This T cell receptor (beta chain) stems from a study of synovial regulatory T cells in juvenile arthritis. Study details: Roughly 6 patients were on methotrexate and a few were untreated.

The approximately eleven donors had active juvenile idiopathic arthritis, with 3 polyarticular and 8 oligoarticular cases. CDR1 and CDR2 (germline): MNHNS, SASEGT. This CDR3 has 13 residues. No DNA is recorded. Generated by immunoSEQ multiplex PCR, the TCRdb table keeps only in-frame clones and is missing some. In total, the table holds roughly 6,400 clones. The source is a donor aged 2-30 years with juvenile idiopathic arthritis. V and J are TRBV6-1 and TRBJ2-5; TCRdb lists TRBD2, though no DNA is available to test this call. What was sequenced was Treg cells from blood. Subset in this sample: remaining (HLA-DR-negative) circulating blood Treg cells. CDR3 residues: CASSIPGGETQYF.